What follows describes a single T cell receptor beta chain. Its antigen remains undetermined. No base quality values were provided; no much bigger clone lies one nucleotide off. The data stem from a study of technical replicates of blood from several donors (dated by TCRdb to 2015 to 2018). The method was the immunoSEQ multiplex PCR assay. In its TCRdb copy, this immuneACCESS table keeps in-frame sequences only and misses some clones. Where compared with another copy, unresolved V genes explain less than half of these, and the others have no known cause. For this sample the table gives around 100,000 clones, of which roughly 96% were detected only once. Under 0.45% of the sample comes from the top ten. Including cysteine and phenylalanine, the CDR3 has 16 amino acids. Only CDR3 DNA remains: 48 bases, in frame from the first base. Germline trimming amounts to 4 bases on V and 0 bases on J, with 8 as the count of junction bases outside the gene matches. The germline V gene (reference sequence) provides CDR1 LNHNV and CDR2 YYDKDF.

This receptor was taken from a human donor in good health. The chain is assembled from TRBV15 and TRBJ2-5, and TRBD1 aligns with 7 junction nucleotides. The specimen sequenced was T cells isolated from PBMCs. In nucleotide form, the sequence is TGTGCCACCAGCATATGGGACAGAAGCTACCAAGAGACCCAGTACTTC. Its protein is CATSIWDRSYQETQYF.